Listed here are 17 T cell receptor beta chains from one sample, sequenced in a study of T cells expressing NK-cell markers. TCRdb reanalyzed the 5' RACE reads and collapses them to one entry per CDR3 protein, without DNA. The sample table sets out 150,000 or so distinct CDR3 sequences. The sample was blood T cells: a sorted CD56 or NKG2C T cell subset, CD4+ or CD8+ T cells, or bulk PBMC T cells (not recorded which). These receptors were obtained from a woman aged 18 to 75 in good health.

This chain links TRBV9 with TRBJ2-2. This CDR3 region has 13 residues. The germline gives CDR1 SGDLS, CDR2 YYNGEE. CDR3 loop: CASSLGDTGELFF.

J is TRBJ2-1 and V is TRBV10-3; TCRdb's D call of TRBD2 is untestable without DNA. The CDR3 length is 16 residues. Germline CDR1 reads ENHRY; CDR2 reads SYGVKD. CDR3 protein: CAISESRVAVRGEQFF.

This CDR3 is CASSVQGANTEAFF. This chain uses TRBV27 with TRBJ1-1; absent DNA, TCRdb's TRBD1 call cannot be checked. CDR3 size: 14 residues. Per germline, CDR1 MNHEY and CDR2 SMNVEV (reference sequence).

The V and J genes are TRBV5-1 and TRBJ1-6. The CDR3 length is 13 residues. The germline V gene encodes CDR1 SGHRS and CDR2 YFSETQ. The CDR3 protein is CASMVDYNSPLHF.

The chain recombines TRBV4-1 with TRBJ2-3; lacking DNA, the TRBD1 call made by TCRdb goes unchecked. Germline CDR1 is MGHRA and CDR2 is YSYEKL. The CDR3 is 15 amino acids. CDR3 residues: CASSQKGTSGDTQYF.

The gene calls are TRBV20-1 and TRBJ2-3; TCRdb gives TRBD1 as the D gene, but with no DNA this cannot be confirmed. CDR3 size: 13 residues. Germline V gene lookup returns CDR1 DFQATT and CDR2 SNEGSKA (reference sequence). CDR3 sequence: CSAGDSRTDTQYF.

The CDR3 sequence is CASRPDRGAGELFF. The rearrangement uses TRBV7-2 and TRBJ2-2; the TCRdb call, TRBD1, lacks DNA for checking. Germline V gives CDR1 SGHTA, CDR2 FQGNSA. The CDR3 covers 14 residues.

The rearrangement joins TRBV2 to TRBJ2-1; there is no DNA to check the TCRdb D call of TRBD2. The length of the CDR3 is 17 residues. Germline CDR1 and CDR2: SNHLY and FYNNEI. Here the CDR3 reads CASSPLSGTSANNEQFF.

V and J are TRBV2 and TRBJ1-2; TCRdb indicates TRBD1, and absent DNA this call remains unverified. The length of the CDR3 is 16 residues. Germline CDR1 and CDR2: SNHLY and FYNNEI. CDR3 sequence reads: CASSESPIDSDYGYTF.

The gene calls are TRBV20-1 and TRBJ2-1; TCRdb outputs TRBD2, but without DNA this stays unchecked. The length of the CDR3 is 14 residues. Germline CDR1 and CDR2: DFQATT and SNEGSKA (reference sequence). CDR3 amino acids: CSVGRSGVYNEQFF.

This chain links TRBV5-1 with TRBJ2-7. The CDR3 sequence is 14 residues long. CDR1 SGHRS and CDR2 YFSETQ come from the germline V gene. The CDR3 protein is CASSLAREIDEQYF.

The chain employs TRBV5-1 and TRBJ2-3; TCRdb lists TRBD2, though no DNA is available to test this call. The CDR3 length is 17 residues. CDR1 and CDR2 from the germline V gene are SGHRS and YFSETQ. The CDR3 loop is CASSLRSGGSSTDTQYF.

J is TRBJ1-5 and V is TRBV6-1. The length of the CDR3 is 13 residues. Germline V gives CDR1 MNHNS, CDR2 SASEGT. CDR3 in amino acids: CASRKAVEQPQHF.

The chain links TRBV12-3 or TRBV12-4 to TRBJ2-1. This CDR3 region has 15 residues. This CDR3 reads CASSSRWNSYNEQFF.

The chain carries TRBV5-4 and TRBJ2-3; TCRdb reports TRBD1, a call that lacks DNA to check it against. The CDR3 runs 17 residues. Germline V gene sequence: CDR1 SGHNT, CDR2 YYREEE (reference sequence). The CDR3 sequence is CASIRKGGSFDTDTQYF.

The chain joins TRBV29-1 to TRBJ1-1; TCRdb lists TRBD1, though no DNA is available to test this call. This CDR3 region has 12 residues. CDR1 is SQVTM and CDR2 is ANQGSEA in the germline V gene. This CDR3 is CSVAYRQGEAFF. Based on the CDR3 plus reference TRBV29-1 and TRBJ1-1, the full variable domain is SAVISQKPSRDICQRGTSLTIQCQVDSQVTMMFWYRQQPGQSLTLIATANQGSEATYESGFVIDKFPISRPNLTFSTLTVSNMSPEDSSIYLCSVAYRQGEAFFGQGTRLTVV.

The V gene is TRBV30, the J gene TRBJ2-2; absent DNA, TCRdb's TRBD2 call cannot be checked. Germline CDR1 and CDR2: GTSNPN and SVGIG (reference sequence). The CDR3 totals 13 residues. The chain's CDR3 is CAWSVGLAGELFF.